The 31 T cell receptor beta chains below all came from one sample that was sequenced in a study of Ad26.COV2.S vaccination and SARS-CoV-2 variants. As to treatment: around 19 received Ad26.COV2.S at low or high dose, single or two shots; roughly five received placebo; per-sample allocation not given. Sampling happened 63 days after the first vaccine or placebo injection. Produced via immunoSEQ multiplex PCR; TCRdb's table is partial and in-frame only. The repertoire holds fewer than 400,000 clones, with 85% to 90% as singletons. This specimen was peripheral blood, taken in a trial of Ad26.COV2.S vaccine versus placebo. The source is a person between 18 and 59 years old who received the Ad26.COV2.S COVID-19 vaccine or a placebo.

The chain links TRBV20-1 to TRBJ1-1; TRBD1 is a possible D gene (5 bases). Trimming removed 3 bases at V and 4 bases at J, with 9 bases between. Per the germline V gene, CDR1 is DFQATT and CDR2 is SNEGSKA (reference sequence). The CDR3 length is 12 residues. Written as DNA, the CDR3 is TGCAGTGCTAGTTACAGGTCCACTGAAGCTTTCTTT. Protein sequence: CSASYRSTEAFF.

The chain carries TRBV7-7 and TRBJ2-5, with D perhaps TRBD2 (6 bases). V was pared by 5 bases and J by 5 bases, with 18 bases between. The CDR3 consists of 15 residues. Germline V gives CDR1 SSHAT, CDR2 FNYEAQ (reference sequence). The CDR3 sequence: CASSPGPRGGETQYF. In DNA, the CDR3 is TGTGCCAGCAGCCCCGGACCCCGTGGAGGGGAGACCCAGTACTTC. Combining the CDR3 with reference TRBV7-7 and TRBJ2-5 gives the whole variable domain GAGVSQSPRYKVTKRGQDVTLRCDPISSHATLYWYQQALGQGPEFLTYFNYEAQPDKSGLPSDRFSAERPEGSISTLTIQRTEQRDSAMYRCASSPGPRGGETQYFGPGTRLLVL.

Details on this clone: Other DNA sequences in this sample translate to the same CDR3. The gene calls are TRBV18 and TRBJ1-1; D call uncertain. The ends were cut back, 6 bases at V and 3 bases at J, with 11 bases in the middle. In germline, CDR1 is KGHSH, CDR2 LQKENI. The CDR3 runs to 13 residues. The CDR3 loop is CASSPGLDTEAFF. DNA for the CDR3: TGTGCCAGCTCCCCCGGGCTGGACACTGAAGCTTTCTTT.

The V gene is TRBV2, the J gene TRBJ1-1; no clear D. The CDR3 consists of 15 residues. Trimming removed 1 base from V and 5 bases from J, with 14 bases in between. Germline V gene sequence: CDR1 SNHLY, CDR2 FYNNEI. The CDR3 nucleotides are TGTGCCAGCAGTGAAGAGGAGGGTGCGAGGACTGAAGCTTTCTTT. Encoded protein: CASSEEEGARTEAFF.

The V and J genes are TRBV5-1 and TRBJ1-2; D is unclear. CDR1 is SGHRS, CDR2 YFSETQ, per germline. V was pared by 4 bases and J by 6 bases, with 16 bases between. The CDR3 is 14 residues long. In DNA, the CDR3 is TGCGCCAGCAGCCCCACGCGGGGAGTAGATGGCTACACCTTC. It codes for CASSPTRGVDGYTF.

The chain uses TRBV24-1 and TRBJ1-5, with D maybe TRBD1 (5 bases). V lost 4 bases to trimming and J lost 5 bases, with 11 bases between them. The germline V gene encodes CDR1 KGHDR and CDR2 SFDVKD. CDR3 length equals 14 residues. The CDR3 sequence: CATSEQGFDQPQHF. DNA for the CDR3: TGTGCCACCAGTGAGCAGGGTTTCGATCAGCCCCAGCATTTT.

The gene calls are TRBV27 and TRBJ1-2; D might be TRBD1 (6 bases). Germline values: CDR1 MNHEY, CDR2 SMNVEV (reference sequence). The CDR3 is made up of 17 amino acids. Trimming cost V 5 bases and J 2 bases, with 21 bases left between them. The CDR3 nucleotides are TGTGCCAGCAGTGCCATCGGGACACCCGTTTCAAACTATGGCTACACCTTC. Amino acids: CASSAIGTPVSNYGYTF.

The V gene is TRBV6-1, the J gene TRBJ1-4; 8 nucleotides line up with TRBD1. Germline V gene lookup returns CDR1 MNHNS and CDR2 SASEGT. J was trimmed by 4 bases and V by 3 bases; bases with no gene match: 4. This CDR3 has 15 amino acids. The CDR3 DNA is TGTGCCAGCAGTGATTGGACAGGGAGTAATGAAAAACTGTTTTTT. It yields the protein CASSDWTGSNEKLFF.

The chain is built from TRBV5-4 and TRBJ2-5, with TRBD1 identical over 7 bases. Looked up from germline, CDR1 is SGHNT and CDR2 is YYREEE (reference sequence). CDR3 length: 13 amino acids. Trimming removed 5 bases from V and 0 bases from J; junction bases left unmatched: 1. The DNA of the CDR3 is TGTGCCAGCAGGGGACAGAACCAAGAGACCCAGTACTTC. This gives the protein CASRGQNQETQYF.

The V and J genes are TRBV4-1 and TRBJ2-2; D is unresolved. Trimming left V 0 bases short and J 1 base short, with 6 bases between. Germline V lookup: CDR1 MGHRA, CDR2 YSYEKL. CDR3 length equals 15 residues. The CDR3: CASSQDRKNTGELFF. The DNA of the CDR3 is TGCGCCAGCAGCCAAGATCGAAAGAACACCGGGGAGCTGTTTTTT.

The chain carries TRBV3-1 (or the pseudogene TRBV3-2) and TRBJ2-1; TRBD2 matches at 14 bases. V lost 8 bases and J lost 5; bases outside the gene matches: 5. The CDR3 contains 15 residues. Germline CDR1 and CDR2: LGHDT and YNNKEL (reference sequence). The CDR3 bases are TGTGCCAGCCGCCGGGGACTAGCGGGGGACAATGAGCAGTTCTTC. Its translation is CASRRGLAGDNEQFF.

This clone was found once. The chain has TRBV2 and TRBJ1-4; 12 bases map to TRBD1. Germline V gene lookup returns CDR1 SNHLY and CDR2 FYNNEI. The ends lost 6 bases at V and 8 bases at J; junction bases unmatched: 4. The CDR3 consists of 14 residues. The CDR3 bases are TGTGCCAGCAGGGAGGGACAGGGGGCGGAAAAACTGTTTTTT. Its protein product is CASREGQGAEKLFF.

The rearrangement joins TRBV18 to TRBJ1-4; tentatively, D is TRBD1 (6 bases). Germline assignment: CDR1 KGHSH and CDR2 LQKENI. Trimming shortened V by 10 bases and J by 6 bases, and 18 bases separated the two germline ends. There are 14 residues in the CDR3. The CDR3 loop is CATSNRRGDEKLFF. In DNA, the CDR3 is TGTGCCACCTCTAATAGAAGGGGGGATGAAAAACTGTTTTTT.

The chain carries TRBV9 and TRBJ2-5, with D unresolved. The CDR3 spans 15 residues. Germline V gene lookup returns CDR1 SGDLS and CDR2 YYNGEE. Trimming left V 1 base short and J 3 bases short, with 13 bases between. DNA for the CDR3: TGTGCCAGCAGCGTACGCGTCGGCAGCAAAGAGACCCAGTACTTC. Residues: CASSVRVGSKETQYF.

The gene calls are TRBV24-1 and TRBJ2-1; D ambiguous. Germline values: CDR1 KGHDR, CDR2 SFDVKD. The CDR3 runs to 15 residues. The V and J ends lost 4 bases and 10 bases respectively, with 19 bases between them. The CDR3 sequence is CATSDPVWAPGEQFF. DNA for the CDR3: TGTGCCACCAGTGACCCCGTTTGGGCCCCCGGGGAGCAGTTCTTC.

The chain is built from TRBV12-3 or TRBV12-4 and TRBJ2-7, with D unresolved. The CDR3 runs 12 residues. The V gene lost 3 bases and the J gene lost 5 bases, with 8 bases spanning the gap. CDR3 amino acids: CASSFRWDEQYV. DNA of the CDR3: TGTGCCAGCAGTTTTAGGTGGGACGAGCAGTACGTC.

The V gene is TRBV4-1, the J gene TRBJ2-1; D is possibly TRBD2 (6 bases). Germline V gene sequence: CDR1 MGHRA, CDR2 YSYEKL. The CDR3 has 14 residues. Trimming shortened V by 4 bases and J by 9 bases, and 16 bases separated the two germline ends. The CDR3 loop reads CASSPTTSISEQFF. The CDR3 bases are TGCGCCAGCAGCCCGACGACTAGTATTAGTGAGCAGTTCTTC.

In its sample, this clone was seen a few times. This same CDR3 is encoded by further DNA sequences in the sample. The chain has TRBV18 and TRBJ1-6; TRBD1 agrees at 9 bases. This CDR3 contains 14 residues. The trim removed 4 bases at V and 6 bases at J, leaving 1 base unmatched. Germline values: CDR1 KGHSH, CDR2 LQKENI. CDR3 region: CASSRDRANSPLHF. CDR3 sequence (DNA): TGTGCCAGCTCACGGGACAGGGCTAATTCACCCCTCCACTTT. The full variable domain, its missing parts supplied by reference TRBV18 and TRBJ1-6, is NAGVMQNPRHLVRRRGQEARLRCSPMKGHSHVYWYRQLPEEGLKFMVYLQKENIIDESGMPKERFSAEFPKEGPSILRIQQVVRGDSAAYFCASSRDRANSPLHFGNGTRLTVT.

V usage is TRBV7-8 and J usage is TRBJ2-1, with TRBD2 matching 12 bases. With V trimmed by 6 bases and J by 6 bases, 6 bases remained unmatched. Germline loops: CDR1 SGHVS, CDR2 FQNEAQ. The CDR3 covers 15 residues. The chain's CDR3 is CASSSLAGGPNEQFF. For the CDR3, the DNA is TGTGCCAGCAGTTCTCTAGCGGGGGGGCCCAATGAGCAGTTCTTC.

On this clone itself: Relative to the germline gene, one junction end is altered; a read error may explain this. The rearrangement joins TRBV4-3 to TRBJ1-5, with 8 bases lining up with TRBD1. The CDR3 totals 15 residues. Germline V gene lookup returns CDR1 LGHNA and CDR2 YSLEER. The CDR3 region has the DNA TGCGCCAGCAGCCAAGGGACAGGGAGCACTCAGCCCCAGCATTTT. Amino acid sequence: CASSQGTGSTQPQHF.

The chain joins TRBV7-8 to TRBJ1-2; a possible D gene is TRBD1 (5 bases). Germline V lookup: CDR1 SGHVS, CDR2 FQNEAQ. V gave up 0 bases and J gave up 8 bases, with 13 bases separating them. This CDR3 spans 14 amino acids. The CDR3 loop is CASSLAPPGGGYTF. CDR3 in DNA: TGTGCCAGCAGCTTAGCGCCCCCCGGGGGGGGCTACACCTTC.

The chain uses TRBV4-3 and TRBJ2-7; the D is unclear. Germline V lookup: CDR1 LGHNA, CDR2 YSLEER. This CDR3 comprises 13 residues. Trimming took 3 bases from V and 5 from J, leaving 11 bases between them. The CDR3 sequence: CASSHHPGNEQYV. CDR3 DNA: TGCGCCAGCAGCCACCACCCCGGCAACGAGCAGTACGTC.

The rearrangement uses TRBV6-2 or TRBV6-3 and TRBJ1-3; TRBD1 agrees at 7 bases. Germline values: CDR1 MNHEY, CDR2 SVGEGT. The CDR3 is 17 amino acids. The V gene end was trimmed by 2 bases and the J gene end by 0 bases; junction bases not matched to a gene: 7. The CDR3 spells CASSYPGQASSGNTIYF. The CDR3 DNA reads TGTGCCAGCAGTTACCCAGGACAGGCGAGCTCTGGAAACACCATATATTTT.

The count of this clone is one. J is TRBJ2-7 and V is TRBV29-1; D is uncertain. Germline values: CDR1 SQVTM, CDR2 ANQGSEA. The CDR3 covers 14 residues. With 3 bases removed from V and 0 bases from J, the gap between germline ends came to 12 bases. The CDR3 sequence: CSVDPGRGSYEQYF. As DNA, the CDR3 is TGCAGCGTTGATCCGGGCAGAGGCTCCTACGAGCAGTACTTC.

This clone was seen a single time. The chain links TRBV6-5 to TRBJ1-4; TRBD1 agrees at 7 bases. This CDR3 has 13 amino acids. V was clipped by 5 bases and J by 7 bases; unmatched bases: 4. Germline CDR1 and CDR2: MNHEY and SVGAGI. CDR3 in amino acids: CASSMDRLEKLFF. The CDR3 bases are TGTGCCAGCAGTATGGACAGGCTTGAAAAACTGTTTTTT.

The CDR3 reads CASSPDTDTQYF. CDR3 DNA sequence: TGTGCCAGCAGCCCGGACACAGATACGCAGTATTTT. The chain carries TRBV9 and TRBJ2-3; no clear D gene. The germline CDR1 and CDR2 sequences are SGDLS and YYNGEE. The CDR3 has 12 amino acids. Deletions cut 4 bases from V and 2 bases from J, with 5 bases between.

The chain is built from TRBV10-3 and TRBJ2-7, with TRBD1 identical over 7 bases. Germline-derived CDR1 and CDR2 are ENHRY and SYGVKD. V dropped 3 bases and J dropped 1; count of bases not matched to a gene: 6. The CDR3 has 15 residues. In DNA, the CDR3 is TGTGCCATCAGTGAATATGGGACAGCTTCCTACGAGCAGTACTTC. It codes for CAISEYGTASYEQYF.

This clone appeared a few times. This chain joins TRBV7-9 and TRBJ2-7, with 7 bases fitting TRBD1. Germline trimming cut 1 base from V and 1 base from J; bases unmatched to any gene: 4. Germline CDR1 SEHNR, CDR2 FQNEAQ (reference sequence). The CDR3 extends over 15 amino acids. The CDR3 region is CASSLDPTGSYEQYF. Written as DNA, the CDR3 is TGTGCCAGCAGCTTAGACCCGACAGGGTCCTACGAGCAGTACTTC.

This chain uses TRBV4-2 with TRBJ2-5, with 12 bases aligning to TRBD2. The CDR3 length is 17 residues. The germline V gene encodes CDR1 LGHNA and CDR2 YNFKEQ. With 1 base clipped from V and 3 bases from J, the junction kept 6 bases outside the gene matches. Here the CDR3 reads CASSQGGTSGREETQYF. The CDR3 nucleotides are TGTGCCAGCAGCCAAGGAGGGACTAGCGGGCGGGAAGAGACCCAGTACTTC.

CDR3 sequence reads: CASSFPSGGPRYNEQFF. CDR3 DNA: TGTGCCAGCAGCTTTCCTAGCGGGGGTCCCCGCTACAATGAGCAGTTCTTC. This rearrangement joins TRBV7-9 to TRBJ2-1; 10 nucleotides align to TRBD2. Germline CDR1 SEHNR, CDR2 FQNEAQ (reference sequence). The CDR3 sequence is 17 residues long. Trimming took 3 bases from V and 3 from J; bases not matched to a gene: 8.

The V call is TRBV13, the J call TRBJ1-1, with D unresolved. The CDR3 is 14 residues long. V lost 5 bases and J lost 1, with 11 bases in between. CDR1 and CDR2 (germline): PRHDT, FYEKMQ (reference sequence). CDR3 in amino acids: CASSPAPRNTEAFF. As DNA, the CDR3 is TGTGCCAGCAGCCCCGCCCCGAGGAACACTGAAGCTTTCTTT.